This entry features one TCR beta chain sequence. No antigen is known for it. Original processing notes: Quality scores were absent from the junction-only immunoSEQ sequences, so filtering differed. Sequenced by immunoSEQ multiplex PCR; TCRdb stores in-frame clones only, minus some. D and trimming come from the DNA, and the V and J calls and clone size come from that table. The sample contains fewer than 3 million clones, 85% to 95% of which appear only once. These data are taken from a study of shared clonotypes between healthy human individuals. On the study more broadly: The study used three CD4 naive, three CD4 memory, two CD8 naive and one CD8 memory plate per donor. Regarding the study as a whole: It was the non-shared clonotypes that had lower generation probabilities than clonotypes shared by all four donors.

V was trimmed by 5 bases and J by 0 bases, leaving 11 bases between them. Germline V gives CDR1 MDHEN, CDR2 SYDVKM. The CDR3 loop spans 15 amino acids. The sample was naive CD4+ T cells from PBMCs. Noted subset: CD45RA+ positively selected. The chain is built from TRBV28 and TRBJ1-5, with D possibly being TRBD1 (5 bases). The TCR originated in a man between 18 and 29 years old in good health. Some clones in this sample may be carry-over from other donors' samples. Written as DNA, the CDR3 is TGTGCCAGCAGTGGGTCCAGGGCTAGCAATCAGCCCCAGCATTTT. Translating gives CASSGSRASNQPQHF.